This T cell receptor (beta chain) was found in a study of CD8 T cells in Susac syndrome. The V end lost 4 bases, the J end lost 9 bases, and 10 bases lay between the germline ends. The CDR3 runs to 13 residues. When the RNA was reverse transcribed, random hexamers were used with an input of roughly 0.45 to 1 ug. TCRdb re-analysed the immunoSEQ multiplex PCR reads in MiXCR, keeping a single row per CDR3 protein. The table lists approximately 190,000 distinct CDR3 sequences, more than 85% of them singletons. The sequence was obtained from a human donor with Susac syndrome. This chain joins TRBV12-3 or TRBV12-4 and TRBJ1-6; no reliable D call. Sequenced: CD8+ T cells from PBMCs. The CDR3 spells CASSSQAASPLHF. CDR3 bases: TGTGCCAGCAGTTCCCAGGCAGCTTCACCCCTCCACTTT.